Listed below are T cell receptor beta chains from one sample, sequenced in a study of T cell responses to AZD1222 COVID-19 vaccine. Produced via immunoSEQ multiplex PCR; TCRdb's table is partial and in-frame only. The sample yields some 120,000 clones, over 85% seen once. Sample: peripheral blood, taken on day 0 of AZD1222 vaccination. These receptors were collected from an adult in good health. Each CDR3 is given with its conserved first and last residue. A D gene is named only where the DNA matches it firmly. Size tells how often a clone was seen (once, few, many) or the class of an expanded clone, and some rows leave it out.

clone size	V gene	J gene	D gene	CDR3 DNA	CDR3 protein
few	TRBV5-1	TRBJ1-4	-	TGCGCCAGCAGCTTTAATGAAAAACTGTTTTTT	CASSFNEKLFF
-	TRBV3-1/TRBV3-2	TRBJ1-1	-	TGTGCCAGCAGACAACAGGGCCAGACTGAAGCTTTCTTT	CASRQQGQTEAFF
-	TRBV19	TRBJ1-5	-	TGTGCCAGTAGTATAGTACCCGGGGGACATCAGCCCCAGCATTTT	CASSIVPGGHQPQHF
-	TRBV12-3/TRBV12-4	TRBJ1-6	-	TGTGCCAGCAGCCAAAGATGGTCACCCCTCCACTTT	CASSQRWSPLHF
-	TRBV5-1	TRBJ1-1	TRBD1	TGCGCCAGCAGCTTACAGGGGAACTTCATGAACACTGAAGCTTTCTTT	CASSLQGNFMNTEAFF
-	TRBV6-2/TRBV6-3	TRBJ2-7	-	TGTGCCAGCAGTGATACCTACGAGCAGTACTTC	CASSDTYEQYF
-	TRBV28	TRBJ2-6	-	TGTGCCAGCAGTACCCCATCTGGGGCCAACGTCCTGACTTTC	CASSTPSGANVLTF
once	TRBV11-2	TRBJ2-2	-	TGTGCCAGCAGCCGGAGTCTCGCCCCGGGCAACACCGGGGAGCTGTTTTTT	CASSRSLAPGNTGELFF
-	TRBV6-1	TRBJ1-5	-	TGTGCCAGCAGTGATTCCTATAGCAATCAGCCCCAGCATTTT	CASSDSYSNQPQHF
once	TRBV7-9	TRBJ2-7	-	TGTGCCAGCAGCTCCCCGGAAGGGTCCACCTACGAGCAGTACTTC	CASSSPEGSTYEQYF
-	TRBV6-5	TRBJ1-1	-	TGTGCCAGCCGAGGGTTTAGGAACACTGAAGCTTTCTTT	CASRGFRNTEAFF
-	TRBV4-1	TRBJ2-2	-	TGCGCCAGCAGCCAAGAATGGCGGAACACCGGGGAGCTGTTTTTT	CASSQEWRNTGELFF
-	TRBV30	TRBJ2-1	-	TGTGCCTGGAGTGACCCCGGGTCGGCGGGGCGGGCGTCCAATGAGCAGTTCTTC	CAWSDPGSAGRASNEQFF
-	TRBV5-8	TRBJ2-7	-	TGTGCCAGCAGCTGGGACGGGGGAAGCTCCTACGAGCAGTACTTC	CASSWDGGSSYEQYF
-	TRBV10-3	TRBJ2-7	TRBD2	TGTGCCATCAGTGAGTCGGGCATGGGACTAGCGGGCGAGCAGTACTTC	CAISESGMGLAGEQYF
-	TRBV4-1	TRBJ1-5	-	TGCGCCAGCAGCCAAGCCTTCAATCAGCCCCAGCATTTT	CASSQAFNQPQHF
-	TRBV19	TRBJ1-3	-	TGTGCCAGTTCAGATGGAAACACCATATATTTT	CASSDGNTIYF
-	TRBV10-1	TRBJ2-7	TRBD2	TGCGCCAGCAGTGAGTCGCTAGCGGCATCCTACGAGCAGTACTTC	CASSESLAASYEQYF
-	TRBV29-1	TRBJ2-7	-	TGCAGCGCCCAACTAGGGTTCGGCGAGCAGTACTTC	CSAQLGFGEQYF
-	TRBV7-9	TRBJ1-1	-	TGTGCCAGCAGCTTAGGGGTCGGGGGCACTGAAGCTTTCTTT	CASSLGVGGTEAFF
-	TRBV28	TRBJ1-3	-	TGTGCCAGCACCTCGTTGGGGTCGGGATTCTCTGGAAACACCATATATTTT	CASTSLGSGFSGNTIYF
-	TRBV5-1	TRBJ1-2	-	TGCGCCAGCAGCTCCTATTCCGGGACCGACCTTAAGGGCTACACCTTC	CASSSYSGTDLKGYTF
-	TRBV7-9	TRBJ1-6	-	TGTGCCAGCAGCCCCTTCACAGAGGGGGACTCACCCCTCCACTTT	CASSPFTEGDSPLHF
-	TRBV2	TRBJ1-1	TRBD1	TGTGCCAGCAGCGGGGACAGGGGGCTCATGAACACTGAAGCTTTCTTT	CASSGDRGLMNTEAFF
-	TRBV28	TRBJ2-3	-	TGTGCCAGCAGTTTATCTCAGGGGACAGATACGCAGTATTTT	CASSLSQGTDTQYF
-	TRBV28	TRBJ2-2	-	TGTGCCAGCAGTCCATGGGGCAGGGGGGGGCAGCTGTTTTTT	CASSPWGRGGQLFF
-	TRBV9	TRBJ2-1	-	TGTGCCAGCAACCCGAGCGGAGCCTACAATGAGCAGTTCTTC	CASNPSGAYNEQFF
-	TRBV5-1	TRBJ1-1	TRBD1	TGCGCCAGCAGCGCCGGACAGGCCAAAGCTTTCTTT	CASSAGQAKAFF
-	TRBV7-3	TRBJ2-3	-	TGTGCCAGCAGCCCCCCGGGGCTTGATACGCAGTATTTT	CASSPPGLDTQYF